A selection of T cell receptor beta chains follows, all from one sample in a study of CD8 T cell repertoires and HIV-1 epitope variants. Clones were sequenced by immunoSEQ multiplex PCR, and TCRdb holds only the in-frame ones, with some missing. The table shows some 100,000 clones, with roughly four fifths occurring only once. The specimen sequenced was uncultured baseline CD8+ T cells from peripheral blood mononuclear cells (PBMCs). These receptor sequences come from a male donor with HIV. Each CDR3 is given with its conserved first and last residue. The D gene is left open where the match is weak. Only some rows state a clone size, as once, few, many or a class for expanded clones.

D | size | J | V | DNA | CDR3
NA | NA | TRBJ1-6 | TRBV6-1 | TGTGCCAGCAGTGAAGACAGGGACTCACCCCTCCACTTT | CASSEDRDSPLHF
TRBD1 | NA | TRBJ1-2 | TRBV4-1 | TGCGCCAGCAGCCAACAACCGACAGGGCAAGTCCTTGGCTACACCTTC | CASSQQPTGQVLGYTF
NA | once | TRBJ1-1 | TRBV30 | TGTGCCTGGAGTGTGGGCACTGAAGCTTTCTTT | CAWSVGTEAFF
NA | once | TRBJ1-1 | TRBV25-1 | TGTGCCAGCAGTGGGAGGGGACAACGGGCAAACACTGAAGCTTTCTTT | CASSGRGQRANTEAFF
TRBD2 | once | TRBJ2-1 | TRBV27 | TGTGCCAGCAGAGAACTAGCGGGAGTTAAGCATGAGCAGTTCTTC | CASRELAGVKHEQFF
NA | NA | TRBJ1-4 | TRBV7-2 | TGTGCCAGCAGCCGAGGCTTAGGCACTAATGAAAAACTGTTTTTT | CASSRGLGTNEKLFF
NA | few | TRBJ1-1 | TRBV28 | TGTGCCAGCAGTTTATGGGGACAGAACACTGAAGCTTTCTTT | CASSLWGQNTEAFF
TRBD2 | NA | TRBJ2-5 | TRBV27 | TGTGCCAGCAGTCTCCGACTAGCGGGAGACGAGACCCAGTACTTC | CASSLRLAGDETQYF
NA | once | TRBJ2-7 | TRBV9 | TGTGCCAGCAGCGCGCGGGACACCCTATACGAGCAGTACTTC | CASSARDTLYEQYF
TRBD1 | once | TRBJ1-4 | TRBV7-2 | TGTGCCAGCACCCGGGACAGTGCAACTAATGAAAAACTGTTTTTT | CASTRDSATNEKLFF
TRBD1 | NA | TRBJ1-4 | TRBV7-6 | TGTGCCAGCAGCCTTAAGGGACAGCGGAGGAAACTGTTTTTT | CASSLKGQRRKLFF
NA | NA | TRBJ2-7 | TRBV5-1 | TGCGCCAGCAGCACCCGGGGCTACGAGCAGTACTTC | CASSTRGYEQYF
NA | NA | TRBJ2-1 | TRBV19 | TGTGCCAGTAGTATAGATCGAGACAATGAGCAGTTCTTC | CASSIDRDNEQFF
TRBD2 | NA | TRBJ2-1 | TRBV7-8 | TGTGCCAGCAGCTTAAGACCTAGCGGGAGTCTCAATGAGCAGTTCTTC | CASSLRPSGSLNEQFF
TRBD2 | NA | TRBJ2-7 | TRBV28 | TGTGCCAGCAGCTCACTGGGGAGGGTCTACGAGCAGTACTTC | CASSSLGRVYEQYF
TRBD1 | NA | TRBJ1-5 | TRBV10-1 | TGCGCCAGCAGGGACAGGGATTCCAATCAGCCCCAGCATTTT | CASRDRDSNQPQHF
NA | NA | TRBJ2-5 | TRBV5-1 | TGCGCCAGCAGCCCACAGGACCTAGAGACCCAGTACTTC | CASSPQDLETQYF
NA | once | TRBJ1-6 | TRBV23-1 | TGCGCCAGCAGTCAGAACAGGGAAGACTCCTATAATTCACCCCTCCACTTT | CASSQNREDSYNSPLHF
NA | NA | TRBJ1-5 | TRBV27 | TGTGCCAGCAGTCAACAGCCTTATAGCAATCAGCCCCAGCATTTT | CASSQQPYSNQPQHF
TRBD1 | few | TRBJ1-6 | TRBV2 | TGTGCCAGCAGTTATCGGGACAGTTCGAATTCACCCCTCCACTTT | CASSYRDSSNSPLHF
TRBD1 | NA | TRBJ1-1 | TRBV2 | TGTGCCAGCAGTGCTCAGGGGGGGAACACTGAAGCTTTCTTT | CASSAQGGNTEAFF
TRBD1 | NA | TRBJ1-3 | TRBV30 | TGTGCCTGGAGTGTAGGGACAGATGGAAACACCATATATTTT | CAWSVGTDGNTIYF
TRBD1 | NA | TRBJ2-7 | TRBV6-5 | TGTGCCAGCAGTTACCTAGGGACAGGATCCTACGAGCAGTACTTC | CASSYLGTGSYEQYF
TRBD1 | NA | TRBJ1-2 | TRBV27 | TGTGCCAGCAGTCCGTACCACCAGGGGGCGGGGGGCTACACCTTC | CASSPYHQGAGGYTF
TRBD2 | NA | TRBJ2-5 | TRBV9 | TGTGCCAGCAGCGTATCCGGGACTAGCGGGAGAGAGACCCAGTACTTC | CASSVSGTSGRETQYF
NA | NA | TRBJ2-7 | TRBV7-2 | TGTGCCAGCAGCTTAGATCGGTCGACCTCCCACGAGCAGTACTTC | CASSLDRSTSHEQYF
NA | NA | TRBJ2-7 | TRBV11-2 | TGTGCCAGCAGCTTATCGGCAGGTGTTCCCTACGAGCAGTACTTC | CASSLSAGVPYEQYF
TRBD2 | NA | TRBJ2-7 | TRBV7-2 | TGTGCCAGCAGCTTAGCGCTGCTAGCGGGGGACGAGCAGTACTTC | CASSLALLAGDEQYF
TRBD1 | NA | TRBJ2-1 | TRBV27 | TGTGCCAGCAGTTTCCAGACAGGGGAGCAGTTCTTC | CASSFQTGEQFF